The 32 T cell receptor beta chains in this list originate from one sample, sequenced in a study of shared clonotypes between healthy human individuals. The naive CD8 subset, CD45RO-negative cells positively selected for CCR7, excluded terminally differentiated effector memory CD45RA+ cells. Assay used: immunoSEQ multiplex PCR; TCRdb lists only in-frame clones, some missing. The profile shows approximately 2,000,000 clones, 80% to 95% of them singletons. Source material: naive CD8+ T cells from PBMCs. These receptors came from a man younger than 35 in good health. Some clones in this sample may be carry-over from other donors' samples.

The chain carries TRBV6-5 and TRBJ2-7; TRBD1 matches 7 bases. V dropped 2 bases and J dropped 2; count of bases not matched to a gene: 6. The germline gives CDR1 MNHEY, CDR2 SVGAGI. The CDR3 is made up of 15 amino acids. This CDR3 is CASSYTWDRAYEQYF. As DNA, the CDR3 is TGTGCCAGCAGTTACACCTGGGACAGAGCCTACGAGCAGTACTTC.

The chain couples TRBV27 to TRBJ2-7; D ambiguous. This CDR3 region has 13 residues. Per germline, CDR1 MNHEY and CDR2 SMNVEV (reference sequence). V lost 6 bases and J lost 4, with 13 bases in between. The CDR3 spells CASSSSMTYEQYF. The CDR3 bases are TGTGCCAGCAGCTCCTCCATGACTTACGAGCAGTACTTC.

V is TRBV27 and J is TRBJ2-7; the match to TRBD1 covers 11 bases. The CDR3 loop spans 13 amino acids. CDR1 is MNHEY and CDR2 is SMNVEV in the germline V gene (reference sequence). The J segment lost 11 bases and the V segment lost 2 bases, leaving 5 bases of the junction unmatched. CDR3 sequence reads: CASSLGTGGGKYF. The DNA of the CDR3 is TGTGCCAGCAGTTTAGGGACAGGGGGTGGGAAGTACTTC.

This clone was detected once. CDR3 nucleotides: TGTGCCACCAGCACCGGGACTGAAAGCTCCTACAATGAGCAGTTCTTC. It encodes CATSTGTESSYNEQFF. The chain carries TRBV15 and TRBJ2-1, with TRBD2 as a possible D gene (6 bases). Germline V lookup: CDR1 LNHNV, CDR2 YYDKDF (reference sequence). Trimming pared 4 bases from V and 0 bases from J, leaving 13 bases between. The CDR3 has 16 amino acids.

The genes are TRBV7-3 and TRBJ2-1, with D perhaps TRBD2 (6 bases). The CDR3 runs 15 residues. CDR1 is SGHTA and CDR2 is FQGTGA in the germline V gene. V shed 1 base and J shed 6 bases, with 13 bases lying between them. CDR3 in DNA: TGTGCCAGCAGCTTAATAGGGCGGGACGGCAATGAGCAGTTCTTC. Its translation: CASSLIGRDGNEQFF.

The V gene is TRBV7-3, the J gene TRBJ1-2, with a tentative D call TRBD1 (5 bases). This CDR3 is 15 amino acids long. The V gene's germline CDR1 is SGHTA and CDR2 FQGTGA. V shed 4 bases and J shed 0 bases, with 12 bases lying between them. The CDR3 protein is CASSSRRQTNYGYTF. The CDR3 coding sequence is TGTGCCAGCAGCTCCCGGCGACAGACTAACTATGGCTACACCTTC.

The V and J genes are TRBV7-9 and TRBJ1-1, with TRBD1 as a possible D gene (5 bases). Germline V gene lookup returns CDR1 SEHNR and CDR2 FQNEAQ (reference sequence). This CDR3 has 14 residues. Trimming took off 5 bases at V and 6 bases at J, with 16 bases between the two ends. The CDR3, as DNA: TGTGCCAGCAGCAACCGGGGCCCGGGGCCTGAAGCTTTCTTT. It encodes CASSNRGPGPEAFF.

This chain uses TRBV9 with TRBJ2-2, with D maybe TRBD2 (6 bases). Germline assignment: CDR1 SGDLS and CDR2 YYNGEE. Trimming shortened V by 0 bases and J by 4 bases, and 10 bases separated the two germline ends. The CDR3 sequence is 15 residues long. The CDR3 nucleotides read TGTGCCAGCAGCGTAGCTAGCGCAGGCACCGGGGAGCTGTTTTTT. This sequence encodes CASSVASAGTGELFF.

The chain is built from TRBV7-9 and TRBJ1-2; D is possibly TRBD1 (5 bases). The CDR3 sequence is 15 residues long. Looked up from germline, CDR1 is SEHNR and CDR2 is FQNEAQ (reference sequence). V shed 6 bases and J shed 4 bases, with 18 bases lying between them. The CDR3 loop is CASSPGPGKRYGYTF. CDR3 DNA sequence: TGTGCCAGCAGTCCCGGGCCAGGGAAGCGCTATGGCTACACCTTC.

The chain combines TRBV14 with TRBJ1-1, with unresolved D. Germline V gene data show CDR1 as SGHDN and CDR2 as FVKESK. The V end lost 3 bases, the J end lost 4 bases, and 9 bases lay between the germline ends. The CDR3 is made up of 13 amino acids. CDR3 in DNA: TGTGCCAGCAGCCAGGGGATTAGCACTGAAGCTTTCTTT. Translated, it gives CASSQGISTEAFF.

The V and J genes are TRBV6-5 and TRBJ2-3; D not certain. Germline loops: CDR1 MNHEY, CDR2 SVGAGI. This CDR3 is built from 11 residues. V lost 8 bases to trimming and J lost 8 bases, with 11 bases between them. The CDR3 bases are TGTGCCAGCGGATTTTCTGGTACGCAGTATTTT. This encodes CASGFSGTQYF.

This chain links TRBV6-5 with TRBJ1-2, with 7 bases lining up with TRBD1. CDR1 and CDR2 (germline): MNHEY, SVGAGI. The CDR3 covers 14 residues. Trimming cost V 5 bases and J 3 bases; bases outside gene matches: 6. CDR3 DNA: TGTGCCAGCAGTCCCGGGACAGAAGACTATGGCTACACCTTC. Translated, it gives CASSPGTEDYGYTF.

This chain uses TRBV4-2 with TRBJ1-1; the D is unclear. The ends were cut back, 6 bases at V and 1 base at J, with 9 bases in the middle. This CDR3 contains 13 residues. CDR1 and CDR2 (germline): LGHNA, YNFKEQ. The DNA of the CDR3 is TGTGCCAGCAGTCCGGTGACGAACACTGAAGCTTTCTTT. Amino acids: CASSPVTNTEAFF.

J is TRBJ2-3 and V is TRBV7-9, with 8 bases aligning to TRBD2. This CDR3 spans 14 amino acids. After removal of 2 bases from V and 4 bases from J, the junction contained 2 bases not matched to a gene. Germline lookup yields CDR1 SEHNR and CDR2 FQNEAQ (reference sequence). CDR3 sequence: CASSLRREADTQYF. The CDR3 nucleotides read TGTGCCAGCAGCTTAAGGCGGGAGGCAGATACGCAGTATTTT. Full variable domain (remainder filled in from reference TRBV7-9 and TRBJ2-3): DTGVSQNPRHKITKRGQNVTFRCDPISEHNRLYWYRQTLGQGPEFLTYFQNEAQLEKSRLLSDRFSAERPKGSFSTLEIQRTEQGDSAMYLCASSLRREADTQYFGPGTRLTVL.

The chain combines TRBV5-6 with TRBJ2-7; D may be TRBD1 or TRBD2 (5 bases each). V lost 4 bases, J lost 0 bases, and 11 bases lay in between. CDR1 and CDR2 (germline): SGHDT, YYEEEE. CDR3 size: 14 residues. The chain's CDR3 is CASSRGENSYEQYF. CDR3 DNA sequence: TGTGCCAGCAGCCGAGGGGAGAACTCCTACGAGCAGTACTTC.

The chain's CDR3 is CASSYSMTGEPRVFF. DNA for the CDR3: TGTGCCAGCAGTTACTCGATGACAGGGGAGCCTAGGGTGTTTTTT. The rearrangement uses TRBV6-6 and TRBJ1-4; TRBD1 aligns across 8 bases. Germline V CDR1 and CDR2: MNHNY, SVGAGI (reference sequence). The CDR3 contains 15 residues. The ends lost 0 bases at V and 15 bases at J; junction bases unmatched: 12.

This chain uses TRBV25-1 with TRBJ1-2; D remains unclear. The CDR3 contains 15 residues. CDR1 MGHDK and CDR2 SYGVNS come from the germline V gene. The V and J ends lost 5 bases and 2 bases respectively, with 15 bases between them. Written as DNA, the CDR3 is TGTGCCAGCAGTCCATACCCACAAGGGAACTATGGCTACACCTTC. It translates to CASSPYPQGNYGYTF.

The chain combines TRBV4-3 with TRBJ1-1; D unresolved. CDR1 and CDR2 from the germline V gene are LGHNA and YSLEER. V lost 0 bases and J 2 bases, leaving 7 bases between the germline ends. The CDR3 loop spans 14 amino acids. The CDR3 DNA is TGCGCCAGCAGCCAAGAGTGGGAAAACACTGAAGCTTTCTTT. Its protein product is CASSQEWENTEAFF.

V and J are TRBV10-3 and TRBJ1-3, with a possible D match to TRBD1 (6 bases). Looked up from germline, CDR1 is ENHRY and CDR2 is SYGVKD. Trimming removed 7 bases from V and 0 bases from J, with 10 bases in between. The CDR3 length is 14 residues. The CDR3 loop is CAIMGGPSGNTIYF. CDR3 bases: TGTGCCATCATGGGGGGCCCCTCTGGAAACACCATATATTTT.

This sequence joins TRBV28 and TRBJ1-3, with 8 positions matching TRBD1. Germline V gene sequence: CDR1 MDHEN, CDR2 SYDVKM. Unmatched junction bases numbered 7, after V lost 9 bases and J lost 3 bases. The CDR3 has 14 residues. The CDR3 sequence is CASLDRGGGNTIYF. The CDR3 DNA reads TGTGCCAGTCTTGACAGGGGTGGTGGAAACACCATATATTTT.

V usage is TRBV4-3 and J usage is TRBJ2-7; tentatively, D is TRBD2 (6 bases). CDR3 length equals 16 residues. Trimming took 0 bases from V and 5 from J, leaving 17 bases between them. Looked up from germline, CDR1 is LGHNA and CDR2 is YSLEER. CDR3: CASSQDAEGRSDEQYF. CDR3 in DNA: TGCGCCAGCAGCCAAGATGCGGAAGGGAGGTCGGACGAGCAGTACTTC.

This chain links TRBV5-1 with TRBJ2-1, with 10 bases lining up with TRBD2. From germline, CDR1 is SGHRS and CDR2 YFSETQ. This CDR3 comprises 16 residues. The V and J ends lost 0 bases and 3 bases, in that order; junction bases with no gene match: 3. The CDR3 sequence: CASSLEGLAYYNEQFF. CDR3 DNA: TGCGCCAGCAGCTTGGAGGGACTAGCGTACTACAATGAGCAGTTCTTC.

The V gene is TRBV6-5, the J gene TRBJ2-3; possible D gene TRBD1, 7 bases. This CDR3 spans 15 amino acids. From germline, CDR1 is MNHEY and CDR2 SVGAGI. Trimming took off 4 bases at V and 3 bases at J, with 14 bases between the two ends. CDR3 sequence reads: CASSSTRGVTDTQYF. CDR3 nucleotides: TGTGCCAGCAGTTCCACCAGGGGGGTGACAGATACGCAGTATTTT.

This rearrangement joins TRBV4-3 to TRBJ2-4; no clear D gene. The CDR3 is 16 amino acids. V was pared by 0 bases and J by 2 bases, with 11 bases between. Germline-derived CDR1 and CDR2 are LGHNA and YSLEER. CDR3 protein: CASSQEPMKSKNIQYF. The CDR3 bases are TGCGCCAGCAGCCAAGAACCAATGAAGTCCAAAAACATTCAGTACTTC.

This clone was picked up one time. Other DNA sequences from this sample encode an identical CDR3 as well. The chain is built from TRBV9 and TRBJ2-5; TRBD2 might be the D (6 bases). Looked up from germline, CDR1 is SGDLS and CDR2 is YYNGEE. The V and J ends lost 0 bases and 2 bases respectively, with 8 bases between them. There are 14 residues in the CDR3. The CDR3 nucleotides read TGTGCCAGCAGCGTAGCGGGAGTACAAGAGACCCAGTACTTC. Translating it yields CASSVAGVQETQYF.

The DNA of the CDR3 is TGTGCCACCGTTCTCCGGGACAATAATAGATCTGGAAACACCATATATTTT. This translates into CATVLRDNNRSGNTIYF. The V and J genes are TRBV27 and TRBJ1-3; possibly TRBD1 for D (6 bases). The CDR3 consists of 17 residues. Trimming stripped 10 bases from V and 1 base from J, with 23 bases between. Germline V gives CDR1 MNHEY, CDR2 SMNVEV (reference sequence).

This chain uses TRBV4-2 with TRBJ2-7; the match to TRBD2 covers 10 bases. The V gene end was trimmed by 0 bases and the J gene end by 4 bases; junction bases not matched to a gene: 6. The V gene's germline CDR1 is LGHNA and CDR2 YNFKEQ. CDR3 length: 16 amino acids. The CDR3 coding sequence is TGTGCCAGCAGCCAAGAGAGAGCGGGAGGGAGGTACGAGCAGTACTTC. Protein: CASSQERAGGRYEQYF.

This chain connects TRBV2 to TRBJ2-7; TRBD1 or TRBD2 may be the D gene (7 bases each). CDR3 size: 15 residues. The V end lost 6 bases, the J end lost 3 bases, and 18 bases lay between the germline ends. Germline V CDR1 and CDR2: SNHLY, FYNNEI. The CDR3 coding sequence is TGTGCCAGCAGAAAATACGACAGGGAGGGCTACGAGCAGTACTTC. Residues: CASRKYDREGYEQYF.

This rearrangement joins TRBV29-1 to TRBJ2-7; 9 positions match TRBD2. Germline-derived CDR1 and CDR2 are SQVTM and ANQGSEA. V shed 4 bases, J shed 2 bases, and the junction held 9 bases outside the gene matches. This CDR3 has 15 amino acids. The chain's CDR3 is CSVGGKREAPYEQYF. CDR3 DNA sequence: TGCAGCGTTGGGGGAAAGCGGGAGGCCCCCTACGAGCAGTACTTC.

For the CDR3, the DNA is TGTGCCAGCAGTTTCCTCCCCCGTCGACGCGTGCCCTCTTACGAGCAGTACTTC. This sequence encodes CASSFLPRRRVPSYEQYF. V usage is TRBV28 and J usage is TRBJ2-7; no clear D gene. Between the trimmed V and J ends, which lost 3 bases and 4 bases, there was a span of 25 bases. Germline CDR1 is MDHEN and CDR2 is SYDVKM. The CDR3 has 18 amino acids. Full variable domain (outside the CDR3, taken from reference TRBV28 and TRBJ2-7): DVKVTQSSRYLVKRTGEKVFLECVQDMDHENMFWYRQDPGLGLRLIYFSYDVKMKEKGDIPEGYSVSREKKERFSLILESASTNQTSMYLCASSFLPRRRVPSYEQYFGPGTRLTVT.

In its sample, this clone was seen once. The genes are TRBV4-3 and TRBJ2-7, with D maybe TRBD2 (5 bases). Trimming cost V 3 bases and J 3 bases, with 15 bases left between them. Per germline, CDR1 LGHNA and CDR2 YSLEER. The CDR3 is made up of 15 amino acids. CDR3 DNA: TGCGCCAGCAGCCAGGAAGGTAGCGAGCACTACGAGCAGTACTTC. It codes for CASSQEGSEHYEQYF.

This chain uses TRBV9 with TRBJ1-2, with a possible D match to TRBD1 (5 bases). Germline V gene data show CDR1 as SGDLS and CDR2 as YYNGEE. The CDR3 loop spans 16 amino acids. Trimming left V 3 bases short and J 2 bases short, with 17 bases between. Written as DNA, the CDR3 is TGTGCCAGCAGCGCATCTCGGGACGGAGGGAACTATGGCTACACCTTC. It encodes CASSASRDGGNYGYTF. Based on the CDR3 plus reference TRBV9 and TRBJ1-2, the full variable domain is DSGVTQTPKHLITATGQRVTLRCSPRSGDLSVYWYQQSLDQGLQFLIQYYNGEERAKGNILERFSAQQFPDLHSELNLSSLELGDSALYFCASSASRDGGNYGYTFGSGTRLTVV.